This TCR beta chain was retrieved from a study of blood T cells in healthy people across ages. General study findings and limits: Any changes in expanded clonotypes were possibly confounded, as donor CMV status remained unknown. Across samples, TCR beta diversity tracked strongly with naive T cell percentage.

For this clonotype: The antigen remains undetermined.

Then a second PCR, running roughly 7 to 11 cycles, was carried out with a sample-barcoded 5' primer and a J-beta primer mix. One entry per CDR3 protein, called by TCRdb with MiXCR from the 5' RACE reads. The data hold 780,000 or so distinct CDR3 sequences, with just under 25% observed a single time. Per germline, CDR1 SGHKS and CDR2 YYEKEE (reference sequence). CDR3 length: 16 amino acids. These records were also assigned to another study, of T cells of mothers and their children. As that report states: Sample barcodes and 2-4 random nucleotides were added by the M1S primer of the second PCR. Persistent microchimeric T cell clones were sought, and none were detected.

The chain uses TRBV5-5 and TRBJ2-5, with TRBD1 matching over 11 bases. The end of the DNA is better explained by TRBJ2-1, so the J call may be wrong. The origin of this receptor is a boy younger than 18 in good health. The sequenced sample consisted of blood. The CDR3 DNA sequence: TGTGCCAGCAGCCAGGGACCGGGACAGGGGGTAAATGAGCAGTTCTTC. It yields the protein CASSQGPGQGVNEQFF.